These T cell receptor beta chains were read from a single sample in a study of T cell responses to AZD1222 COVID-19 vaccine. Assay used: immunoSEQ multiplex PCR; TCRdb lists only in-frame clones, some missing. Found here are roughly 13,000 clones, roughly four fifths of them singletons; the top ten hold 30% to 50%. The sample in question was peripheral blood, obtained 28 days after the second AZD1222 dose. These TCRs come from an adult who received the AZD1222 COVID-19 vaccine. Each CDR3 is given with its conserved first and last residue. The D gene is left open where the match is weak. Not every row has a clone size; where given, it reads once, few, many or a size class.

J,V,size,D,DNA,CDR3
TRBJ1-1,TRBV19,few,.,TGTGCCAGTTTAGGGAGGGATGCTAAAAGAGAAGCTTTCTTT,CASLGRDAKREAFF
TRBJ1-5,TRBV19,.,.,TGTGCCAGTAGGCGGCCTTCATTGGGTCAGCCCCAGCATTTT,CASRRPSLGQPQHF
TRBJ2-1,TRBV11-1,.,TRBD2,TGTGCCAGCACCCTAGCGGGGGCCCTCTACAATGAGCAGTTCTTC,CASTLAGALYNEQFF
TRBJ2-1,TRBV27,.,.,TGTGCCAGCAAGGAAGACATCGGCCTTTACAATGAGCAGTTCTTC,CASKEDIGLYNEQFF
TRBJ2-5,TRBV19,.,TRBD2,TGTGCCAGTAGTATTTTAGTGGGAGGGACGGAGACCCAGTACTTC,CASSILVGGTETQYF
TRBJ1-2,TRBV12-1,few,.,TGTGCCAGCAGCCCGAGAGGTTTTTCGGTCGGCGCCTTC,CASSPRGFSVGAF
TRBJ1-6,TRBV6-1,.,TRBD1,TGTGCCAGCAGTGGACACCAGGGGGCCGGCTATAATTCACCCCTCCACTTT,CASSGHQGAGYNSPLHF
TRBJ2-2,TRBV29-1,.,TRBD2,TGCAGCGTGACTAGCGGGGGGGCAAACACCGGGGAGCTGTTTTTT,CSVTSGGANTGELFF
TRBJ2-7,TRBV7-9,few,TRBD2,TGTGCCAGCAGCCGGCCTAGCGGCACCTACGAGCAGTACTTC,CASSRPSGTYEQYF
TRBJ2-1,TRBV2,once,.,TGTGCCAGCAGGAGGAGGGCTGCCAGTTTGAACAGTGAGCAGTTCTTC,CASRRRAASLNSEQFF
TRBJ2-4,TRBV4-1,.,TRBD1,TGCGCCAGCAGCCACCCGGGACAGGGGAACATTCAGTACTTC,CASSHPGQGNIQYF
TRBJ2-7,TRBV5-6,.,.,TGTGCCAGCAGCGCGGCTGGATTCTACGAGCAGTACTTC,CASSAAGFYEQYF
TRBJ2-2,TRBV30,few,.,TGTCGGGGCTCTCGACGAGGCACCGGGGAGCTGTTTTTT,CRGSRRGTGELFF
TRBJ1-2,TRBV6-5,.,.,TGTGCCAGCAGTTACTCGATCGGGGGGCCTTGGGGCTACACCTTC,CASSYSIGGPWGYTF